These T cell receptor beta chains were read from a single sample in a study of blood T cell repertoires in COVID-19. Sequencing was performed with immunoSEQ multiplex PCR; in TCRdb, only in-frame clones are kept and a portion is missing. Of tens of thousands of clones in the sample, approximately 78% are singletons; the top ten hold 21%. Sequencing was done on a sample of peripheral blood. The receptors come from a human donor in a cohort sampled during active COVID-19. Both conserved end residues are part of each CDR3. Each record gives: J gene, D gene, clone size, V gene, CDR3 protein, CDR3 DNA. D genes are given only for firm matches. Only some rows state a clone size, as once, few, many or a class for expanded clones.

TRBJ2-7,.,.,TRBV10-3,CAISPRTASEQYF,TGTGCCATCAGCCCGAGGACAGCATCCGAGCAGTACTTC
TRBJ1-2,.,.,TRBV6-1,CASSEVAGVYGYTF,TGTGCCAGCAGTGAAGTGGCAGGGGTCTATGGCTACACCTTC
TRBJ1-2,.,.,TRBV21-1,CASIKWWKDRGLNYGYTF,TGTGCCAGCATCAAATGGTGGAAGGACAGGGGCCTTAACTATGGCTACACCTTC
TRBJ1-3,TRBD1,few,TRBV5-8,CASSVTGANGNTIYF,TGTGCCAGCAGCGTTACAGGGGCGAATGGAAACACCATATATTTT
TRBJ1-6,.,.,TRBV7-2,CASSSTGHRNSPLHF,TGTGCCAGCAGCTCCACGGGACATCGAAATTCACCCCTCCACTTT
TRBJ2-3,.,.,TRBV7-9,CASSPLDTQYF,TGTGCCAGCAGCCCATTAGATACGCAGTATTTT
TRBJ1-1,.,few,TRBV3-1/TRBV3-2,CASSQDSAGGDAFF,TGTGCCAGCAGCCAAGACTCGGCGGGCGGTGATGCTTTCTTT
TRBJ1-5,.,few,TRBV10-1,CASSEAVNQPQHF,TGCGCCAGCAGTGAAGCGGTAAATCAGCCCCAGCATTTT
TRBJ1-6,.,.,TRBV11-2,CASSAGPYNSPLHF,TGTGCCAGCAGCGCGGGACCCTATAATTCACCCCTCCACTTT
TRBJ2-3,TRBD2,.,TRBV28,CASSFPRGSLADTQYF,TGTGCCAGCAGTTTCCCGCGGGGGAGCCTCGCAGATACGCAGTATTTT
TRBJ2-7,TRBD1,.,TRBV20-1,CSASSTTGYDEQYF,TGCAGTGCTAGTTCCACGACAGGGTATGACGAGCAGTACTTC
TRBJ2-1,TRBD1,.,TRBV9,CASSVGEGGWVGGHNEQFF,TGTGCCAGCAGCGTAGGAGAAGGGGGCTGGGTCGGTGGTCACAATGAGCAGTTCTTC
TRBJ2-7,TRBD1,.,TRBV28,CASSAWDRLYEQYF,TGTGCCAGCAGTGCCTGGGACAGACTCTACGAGCAGTACTTC
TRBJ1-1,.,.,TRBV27,CASKIAGNTEAFF,TGTGCCAGCAAAATTGCGGGGAACACTGAAGCTTTCTTT
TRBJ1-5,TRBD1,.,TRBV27,CASSLYRPTGTGAYQPQHF,TGTGCCAGCAGTTTATATCGACCGACCGGGACAGGGGCATATCAGCCCCAGCATTTT
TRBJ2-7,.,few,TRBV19,CASSISRIYEQYF,TGTGCCAGTAGTATCTCGAGAATTTACGAGCAGTACTTC
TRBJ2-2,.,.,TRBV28,CASSFVGAGTGELFF,TGTGCCAGCAGTTTTGTGGGGGCGGGCACCGGGGAGCTGTTTTTT
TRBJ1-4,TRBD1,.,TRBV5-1,CASSSSGTANEKLFF,TGCGCCAGCAGCTCCTCCGGGACAGCGAATGAAAAACTGTTTTTT
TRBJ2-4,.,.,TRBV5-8,CASTPVRPKNIQYF,TGTGCCAGCACCCCCGTCCGTCCTAAAAACATTCAGTACTTC
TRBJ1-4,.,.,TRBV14,CASSTQRPLYYATNEKLFF,TGTGCCAGCAGCACACAGAGACCCCTCTATTATGCAACTAATGAAAAACTGTTTTTT
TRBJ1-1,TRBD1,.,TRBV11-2,CASSLLSQGYTEAFF,TGTGCCAGCAGCTTATTATCACAGGGGTACACTGAAGCTTTCTTT
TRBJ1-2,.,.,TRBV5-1,CASSLTTTGGYTF,TGCGCCAGCAGCTTGACCACAACGGGAGGCTACACCTTC
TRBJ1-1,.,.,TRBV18,CASSPLRGNTEAFF,TGTGCCAGCTCACCACTTAGGGGAAATACTGAAGCTTTCTTT
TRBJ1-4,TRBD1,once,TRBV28,CASSSVGRGSNEKLFF,TGTGCCAGCAGTTCCGTAGGCAGGGGGTCTAATGAAAAACTGTTTTTT
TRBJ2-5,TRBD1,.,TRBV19,CASRLGTGANQETQYF,TGTGCCAGTAGGCTCGGGACAGGGGCAAACCAAGAGACCCAGTACTTC
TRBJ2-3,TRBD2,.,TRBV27,CASSWGTTGGDTQYF,TGTGCCAGCAGTTGGGGGACTACCGGGGGAGATACGCAGTATTTT
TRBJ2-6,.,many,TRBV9,CASSPRQRSGANVLTF,TGTGCCAGCAGCCCTCGACAACGCTCTGGGGCCAACGTCCTGACTTTC
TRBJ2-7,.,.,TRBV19,CASSIVDGQAYEQYF,TGTGCCAGTAGTATAGTGGACGGACAAGCCTACGAGCAGTACTTC
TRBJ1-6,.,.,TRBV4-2,CASSQEGLSSYNSPLHF,TGTGCCAGCAGCCAAGAAGGACTGAGCTCCTATAATTCACCCCTCCACTTT
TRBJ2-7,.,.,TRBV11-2,CASSLPRNEQYF,TGTGCCAGCAGCTTACCTAGGAACGAGCAGTACTTC
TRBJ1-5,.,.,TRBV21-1,CASSKENRSNQPQHF,TGTGCCAGCAGCAAAGAAAACAGGAGCAATCAGCCCCAGCATTTT
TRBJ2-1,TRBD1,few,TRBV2,CASSVRGGASYNEQFF,TGTGCCAGCAGTGTCCGAGGGGGCGCGTCGTACAATGAGCAGTTCTTC
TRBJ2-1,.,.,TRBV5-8,CASSLVTWGDNEQFF,TGTGCCAGCAGCTTGGTGACATGGGGAGACAATGAGCAGTTCTTC
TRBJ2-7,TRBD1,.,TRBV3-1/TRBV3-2,CASSQGAGGDEQYF,TGTGCCAGCAGCCAAGGGGCAGGGGGCGACGAGCAGTACTTC
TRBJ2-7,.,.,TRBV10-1,CASNIGCYEQYF,TGCGCCAGCAACATTGGTTGCTACGAGCAGTACTTC
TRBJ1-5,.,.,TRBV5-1,CASSLSRNQPQHF,TGCGCCAGCAGCTTGTCCAGGAATCAGCCCCAGCATTTT
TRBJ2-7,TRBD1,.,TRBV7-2,CASSQQGARLYEQYF,TGTGCCAGCAGCCAACAGGGGGCGCGACTCTACGAGCAGTACTTC
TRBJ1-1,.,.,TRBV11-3,CASSAGVNTEAFF,TGTGCCAGCAGCGCGGGGGTGAACACTGAAGCTTTCTTT
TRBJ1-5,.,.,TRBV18,CASSRVPGVNQPQHF,TGTGCCAGCTCACGAGTTCCAGGTGTAAATCAGCCCCAGCATTTT
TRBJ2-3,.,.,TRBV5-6,CASSSLDRFRTDTQYF,TGTGCCAGCAGCTCCCTTGACAGATTTCGCACAGATACGCAGTATTTT
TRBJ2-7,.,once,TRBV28,CASRRTTARYEQYF,TGTGCCAGCAGGAGGACAACCGCTCGCTACGAGCAGTACTTC
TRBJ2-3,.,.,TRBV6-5,CASSYRGDTQYF,TGTGCCAGCAGTTACAGGGGCGATACGCAGTATTTT
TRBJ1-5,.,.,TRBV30,CAWSYKGGNQPQHF,TGTGCCTGGAGTTACAAGGGAGGCAATCAGCCCCAGCATTTT
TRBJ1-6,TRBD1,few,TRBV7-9,CASSQPPGTGDSNSPLHF,TGTGCCAGCAGCCAACCCCCCGGGACAGGAGATTCTAATTCACCCCTCCACTTT
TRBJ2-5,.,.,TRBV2,CASSGDMRETQYF,TGTGCCAGCAGTGGGGACATGAGAGAGACCCAGTACTTC